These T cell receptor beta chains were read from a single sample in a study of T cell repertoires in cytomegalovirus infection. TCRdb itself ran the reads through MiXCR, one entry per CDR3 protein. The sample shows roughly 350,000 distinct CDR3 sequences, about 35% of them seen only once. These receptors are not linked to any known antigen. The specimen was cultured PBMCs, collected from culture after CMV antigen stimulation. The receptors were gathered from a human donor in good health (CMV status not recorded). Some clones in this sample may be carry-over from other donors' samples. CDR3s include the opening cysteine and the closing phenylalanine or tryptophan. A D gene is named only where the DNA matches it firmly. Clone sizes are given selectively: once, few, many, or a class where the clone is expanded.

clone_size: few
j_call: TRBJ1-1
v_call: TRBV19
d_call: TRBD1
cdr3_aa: CASRVGGLDTEAFF
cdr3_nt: TGTGCCAGTAGGGTAGGGGGCCTAGACACTGAAGCTTTCTTT

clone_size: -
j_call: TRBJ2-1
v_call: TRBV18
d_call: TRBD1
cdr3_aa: CASSPLQGARNEQFF
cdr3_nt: TGTGCCAGCTCACCTTTACAGGGGGCGCGGAATGAGCAGTTCTTC

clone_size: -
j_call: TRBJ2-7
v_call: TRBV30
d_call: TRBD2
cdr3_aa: CAWSVRTSGTTEQYF
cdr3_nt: TGTGCCTGGAGTGTAAGGACTAGCGGGACGACCGAGCAGTACTTC

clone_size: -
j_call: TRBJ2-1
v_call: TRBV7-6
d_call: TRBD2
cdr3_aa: CASSFSPSGSVNEQFF
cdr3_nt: TGTGCCAGCAGCTTTTCCCCAAGCGGGAGTGTCAATGAGCAGTTCTTC

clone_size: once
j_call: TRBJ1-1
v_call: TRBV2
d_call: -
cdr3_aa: CASSEVRGSTEAFF
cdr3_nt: TGTGCCAGCAGCGAGGTACGGGGATCCACTGAAGCTTTCTTT

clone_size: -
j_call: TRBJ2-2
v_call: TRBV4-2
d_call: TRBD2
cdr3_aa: CASSQGGVNTGELFF
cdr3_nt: TGTGCCAGCAGCCAGGGAGGGGTGAACACCGGGGAGCTGTTTTTT

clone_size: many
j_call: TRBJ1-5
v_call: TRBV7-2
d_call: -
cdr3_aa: CASSYRAGSNQPQHF
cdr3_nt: TGTGCCAGCAGCTACAGGGCAGGGAGCAATCAGCCCCAGCATTTT

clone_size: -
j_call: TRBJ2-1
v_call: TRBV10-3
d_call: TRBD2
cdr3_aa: CAITAGLAGDEQFF
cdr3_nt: TGTGCCATCACCGCGGGACTAGCGGGAGATGAGCAGTTCTTC

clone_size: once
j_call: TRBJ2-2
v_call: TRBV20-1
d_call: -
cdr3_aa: CSAKGTFTGELFF
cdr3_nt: TGCAGTGCTAAGGGGACTTTTACCGGGGAGCTGTTTTTT

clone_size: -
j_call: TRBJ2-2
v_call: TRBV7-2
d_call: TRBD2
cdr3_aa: CASSLEYSGSRELFF
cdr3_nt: TGTGCCAGCAGCTTAGAGTACAGCGGGAGCCGGGAGCTGTTTTTT

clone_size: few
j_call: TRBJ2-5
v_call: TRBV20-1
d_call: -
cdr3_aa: CSASSGKKETQYF
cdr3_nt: TGCAGTGCTTCCTCCGGGAAAAAAGAGACCCAGTACTTC

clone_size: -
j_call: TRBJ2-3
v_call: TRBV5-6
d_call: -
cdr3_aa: CASSSPTEHSTDTQYF
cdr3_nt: TGTGCCAGCAGCTCCCCGACGGAACACAGCACAGATACGCAGTATTTT

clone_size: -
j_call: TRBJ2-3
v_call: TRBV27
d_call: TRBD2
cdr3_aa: CASSSIVGGGSTDTQYF
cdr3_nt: TGTGCCAGCAGTTCAATCGTGGGGGGGGGATCCACAGATACGCAGTATTTT

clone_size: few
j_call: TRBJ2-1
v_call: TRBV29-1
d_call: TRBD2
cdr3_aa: CSVVPSGHYNEQFF
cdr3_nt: TGCAGCGTTGTGCCTAGCGGGCACTACAATGAGCAGTTCTTC

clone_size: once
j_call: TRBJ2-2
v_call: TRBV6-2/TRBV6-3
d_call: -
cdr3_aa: CASRSFGFTGELFF
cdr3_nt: TGTGCCAGCCGTAGTTTCGGATTCACCGGGGAGCTGTTTTTT

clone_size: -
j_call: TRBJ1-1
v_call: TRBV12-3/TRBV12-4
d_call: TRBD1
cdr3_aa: CASSPGTGWTEAFF
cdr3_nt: TGTGCCAGCAGTCCCGGGACAGGGTGGACTGAAGCTTTCTTT

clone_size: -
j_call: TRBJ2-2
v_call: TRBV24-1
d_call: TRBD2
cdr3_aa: CATQRGANTGELFF
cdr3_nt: TGTGCCACCCAGCGGGGAGCGAACACCGGGGAGCTGTTTTTT

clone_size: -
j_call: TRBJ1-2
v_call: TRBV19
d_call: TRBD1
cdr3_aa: CASSPLRDSKGYTF
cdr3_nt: TGTGCTAGTAGTCCGCTAAGGGACAGCAAAGGCTACACCTTC

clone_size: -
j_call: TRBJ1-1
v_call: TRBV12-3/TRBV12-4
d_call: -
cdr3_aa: CASSTGRTEAFF
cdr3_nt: TGTGCCAGCAGCACGGGGCGGACTGAAGCTTTCTTT

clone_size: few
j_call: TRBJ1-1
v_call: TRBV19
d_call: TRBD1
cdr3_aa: CASSPGGVEAFF
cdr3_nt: TGTGCCAGTAGTCCAGGGGGCGTTGAAGCTTTCTTT

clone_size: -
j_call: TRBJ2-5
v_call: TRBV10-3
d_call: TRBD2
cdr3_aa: CAISVGTSVTMETQYF
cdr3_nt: TGTGCCATCAGTGTGGGGACTAGCGTTACTATGGAGACCCAGTACTTC

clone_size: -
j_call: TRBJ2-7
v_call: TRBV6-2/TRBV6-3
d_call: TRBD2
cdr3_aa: CATRNGLAGVYEQYF
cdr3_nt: TGTGCCACTCGCAACGGACTAGCGGGAGTCTACGAGCAGTACTTC

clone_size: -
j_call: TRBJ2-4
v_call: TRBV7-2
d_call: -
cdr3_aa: CASTAVGKNIQYF
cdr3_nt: TGTGCCAGCACCGCGGTAGGCAAAAACATTCAGTACTTC

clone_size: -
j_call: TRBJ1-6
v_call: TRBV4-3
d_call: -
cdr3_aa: CASSQDPTASYNSPLHF
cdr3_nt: TGCGCCAGCAGCCAAGATCCAACAGCGAGCTATAATTCACCCCTCCACTTT

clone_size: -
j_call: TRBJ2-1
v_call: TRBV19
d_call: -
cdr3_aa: CASRTPNEQFF
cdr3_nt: TGTGCCAGTAGGACCCCCAATGAGCAGTTCTTC

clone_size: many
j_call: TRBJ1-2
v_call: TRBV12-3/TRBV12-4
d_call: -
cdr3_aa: CASSRGRTEYGYTF
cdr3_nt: TGTGCCAGCAGCCGCGGAAGGACGGAGTATGGCTACACCTTC

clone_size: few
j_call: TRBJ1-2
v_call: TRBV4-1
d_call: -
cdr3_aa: CASSQDLDYTF
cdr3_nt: TGCGCCAGCAGCCAAGATCTGGACTACACCTTC

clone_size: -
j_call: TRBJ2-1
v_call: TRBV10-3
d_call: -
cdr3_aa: CAISESRSYNEQFF
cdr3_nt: TGTGCCATCAGTGAGTCGCGGTCATACAATGAGCAGTTCTTC

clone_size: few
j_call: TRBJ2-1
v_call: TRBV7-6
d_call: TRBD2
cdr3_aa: CASSPGLGYEQFF
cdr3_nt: TGTGCCAGCAGCCCGGGACTAGGTTATGAGCAGTTCTTC

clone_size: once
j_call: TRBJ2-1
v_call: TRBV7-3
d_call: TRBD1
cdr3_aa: CASSLNAPGQGSLFF
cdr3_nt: TGTGCCAGCAGCTTAAACGCCCCGGGACAGGGGTCGTTGTTCTTC

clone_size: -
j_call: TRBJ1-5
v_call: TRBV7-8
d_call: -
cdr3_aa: CASSLELPRGNQPQHF
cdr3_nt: TGTGCCAGCAGCTTAGAACTCCCTCGGGGCAATCAGCCCCAGCATTTT

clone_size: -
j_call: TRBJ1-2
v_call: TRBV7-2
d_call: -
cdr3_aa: CASSAVGSLSGGYTF
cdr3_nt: TGTGCCAGCAGCGCGGTGGGTAGTCTATCGGGTGGCTACACCTTC

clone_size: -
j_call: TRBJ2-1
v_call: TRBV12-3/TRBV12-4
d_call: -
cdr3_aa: CATLMGGSYNEQFF
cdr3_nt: TGTGCCACCCTAATGGGGGGCTCCTACAATGAGCAGTTCTTC

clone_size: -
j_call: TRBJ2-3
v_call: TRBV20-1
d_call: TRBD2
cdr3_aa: CSARAGGFTDTQYF
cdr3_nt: TGCAGTGCCAGAGCGGGAGGGTTCACAGATACGCAGTATTTT

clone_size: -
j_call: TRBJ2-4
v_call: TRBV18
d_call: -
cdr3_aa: CASSPPGDIQYF
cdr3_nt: TGTGCCAGCTCACCACCGGGCGACATTCAGTACTTC

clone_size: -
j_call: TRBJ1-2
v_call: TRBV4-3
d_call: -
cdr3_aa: CASSQEKGAGYGYTF
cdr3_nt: TGCGCCAGCAGCCAAGAAAAGGGCGCAGGCTATGGCTACACCTTC

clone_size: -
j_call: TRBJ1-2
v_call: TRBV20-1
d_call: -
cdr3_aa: CSARDMEGIYGYTF
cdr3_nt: TGCAGTGCTAGAGATATGGAGGGGATCTATGGCTACACCTTC

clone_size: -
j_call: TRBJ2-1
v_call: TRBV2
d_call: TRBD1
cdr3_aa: CASRQDGTGRIHEQFF
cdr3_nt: TGTGCCAGCCGACAAGATGGGACAGGGAGAATTCATGAGCAGTTCTTC

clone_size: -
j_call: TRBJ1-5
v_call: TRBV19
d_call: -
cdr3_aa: CASSPIVGYSNQPQHF
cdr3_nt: TGTGCCAGTAGTCCTATCGTGGGCTATAGCAATCAGCCCCAGCATTTT

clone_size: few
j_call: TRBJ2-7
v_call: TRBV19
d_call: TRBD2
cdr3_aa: CASSIAYPGLAGVHEQYF
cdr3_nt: TGTGCCAGTAGTATAGCGTACCCGGGACTAGCGGGAGTCCACGAGCAGTACTTC

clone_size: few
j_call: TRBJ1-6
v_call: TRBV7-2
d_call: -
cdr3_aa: CASSSGTGPGSPLHF
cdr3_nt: TGTGCCAGCAGCTCAGGCACAGGGCCCGGGTCACCCCTCCACTTT

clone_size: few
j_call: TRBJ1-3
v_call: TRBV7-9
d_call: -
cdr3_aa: CASSYGQLSGNTIYF
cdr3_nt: TGTGCCAGCAGCTACGGACAGCTCTCTGGAAACACCATATATTTT

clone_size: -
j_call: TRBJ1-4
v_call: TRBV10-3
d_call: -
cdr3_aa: CATQGGVQNEKLFF
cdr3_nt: TGTGCCACCCAAGGTGGGGTACAGAATGAAAAACTGTTTTTT

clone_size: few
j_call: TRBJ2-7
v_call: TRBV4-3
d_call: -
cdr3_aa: CASSQETTTAYEQYF
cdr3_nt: TGCGCCAGCAGCCAAGAAACTACAACAGCCTACGAGCAGTACTTC

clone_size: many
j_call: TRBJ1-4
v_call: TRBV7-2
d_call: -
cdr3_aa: CASSLAGAGEKLFF
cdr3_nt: TGTGCCAGCAGCCTTGCGGGGGCAGGGGAAAAACTGTTTTTT

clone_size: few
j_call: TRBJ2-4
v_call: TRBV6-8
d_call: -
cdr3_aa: CASSYSRQAKNIQYF
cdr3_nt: TGTGCCAGCAGTTACTCTCGGCAAGCCAAAAACATTCAGTACTTC

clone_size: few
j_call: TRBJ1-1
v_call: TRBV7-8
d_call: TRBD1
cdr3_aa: CASGRQGNTEAFF
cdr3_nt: TGTGCCAGCGGGCGACAGGGGAACACTGAAGCTTTCTTT

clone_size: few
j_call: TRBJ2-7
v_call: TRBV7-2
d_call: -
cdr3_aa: CASSKGSGAFYEQYF
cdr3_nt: TGTGCCAGCAGCAAAGGGTCGGGGGCCTTCTACGAGCAGTACTTC

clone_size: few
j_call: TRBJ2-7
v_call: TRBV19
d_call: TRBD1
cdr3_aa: CASSNQGAAEQYF
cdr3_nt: TGTGCCAGTAGTAACCAGGGGGCCGCCGAGCAGTACTTC

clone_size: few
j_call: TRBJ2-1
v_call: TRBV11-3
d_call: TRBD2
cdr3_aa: CASGVGTTQFF
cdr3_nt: TGTGCCAGCGGGGTTGGGACTACTCAGTTCTTC

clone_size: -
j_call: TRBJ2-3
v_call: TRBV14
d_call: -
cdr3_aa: CASSQDRQGWTDTQYF
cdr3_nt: TGTGCCAGCAGCCAAGATAGGCAGGGTTGGACAGATACGCAGTATTTT